This T cell receptor beta chain derives from a study of blood T cell repertoires in COVID-19. Across the study: Italy, Spain and the United States were the sources of the convalescent and acute COVID-19 samples. Sources were T cells, B-cell-depleted T cells, or PBMCs; the material itself was cDNA or gDNA.

In the source study's methods: Cell counts per sample came from amplifying reference gene primers. Profiled with immunoSEQ multiplex PCR; TCRdb holds only in-frame clones, not every one. Clonal size and the V and J genes are those of that table, whereas D and trimming came from the DNA. The table includes around 300,000 clones, 86% detected once. This clone was counted between two and nine times. The source material was peripheral blood. This receptor was identified in a woman between 25 and 40 years old with active or convalescent COVID-19.

The CDR3 here is CASTHLTGNTGELFF. The CDR3 bases are TGTGCCAGTACCCACCTAACTGGGAACACCGGGGAGCTGTTTTTT. The chain employs TRBV19 and TRBJ2-2; D unresolved. Deletions cut 7 bases from V and 1 base from J, with 13 bases between. Germline CDR1 LNHDA, CDR2 SQIVND (reference sequence). There are 15 residues in the CDR3.